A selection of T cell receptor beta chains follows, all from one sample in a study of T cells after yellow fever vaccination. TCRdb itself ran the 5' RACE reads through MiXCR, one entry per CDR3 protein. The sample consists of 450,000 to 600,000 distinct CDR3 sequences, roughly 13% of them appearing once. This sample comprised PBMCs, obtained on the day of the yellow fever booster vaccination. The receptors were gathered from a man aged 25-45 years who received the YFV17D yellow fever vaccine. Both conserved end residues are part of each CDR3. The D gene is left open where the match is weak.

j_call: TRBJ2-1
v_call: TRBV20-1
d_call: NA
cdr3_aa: CSARSAGKVNNEQFF

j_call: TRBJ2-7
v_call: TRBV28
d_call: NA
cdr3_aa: CASSALRAGAGEQYF

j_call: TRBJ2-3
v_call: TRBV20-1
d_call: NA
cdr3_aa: CSAREGASQDTQYF

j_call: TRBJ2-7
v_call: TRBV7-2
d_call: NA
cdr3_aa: CASRRGLYEQYF

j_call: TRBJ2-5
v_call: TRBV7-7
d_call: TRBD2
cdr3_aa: CASSLRREGLGETQYF

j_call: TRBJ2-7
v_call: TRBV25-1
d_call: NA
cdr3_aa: CASSEFRTYEQYF

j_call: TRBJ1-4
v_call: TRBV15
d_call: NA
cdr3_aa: CATSRPLGTTRQDEKLFF

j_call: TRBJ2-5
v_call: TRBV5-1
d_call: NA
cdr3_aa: CASSTWDSMIGETQYF

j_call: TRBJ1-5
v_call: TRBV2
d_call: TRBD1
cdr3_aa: CASSLDREYNQPQHF

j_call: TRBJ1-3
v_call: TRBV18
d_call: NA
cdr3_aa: CASSPPIRAAGNTIYF

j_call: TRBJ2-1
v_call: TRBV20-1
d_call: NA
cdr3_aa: CSASLGSYNEQFF

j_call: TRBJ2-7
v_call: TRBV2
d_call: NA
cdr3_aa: CASSEEGRASYEQYF

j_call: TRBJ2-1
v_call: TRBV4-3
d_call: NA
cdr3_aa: CASSQDSGTAYNEQFF

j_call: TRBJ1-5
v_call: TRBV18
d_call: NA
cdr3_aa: CASSHTTVMGNQPQHF

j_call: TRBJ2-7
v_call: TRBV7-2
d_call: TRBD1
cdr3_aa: CASSLRGQPPYEQYF

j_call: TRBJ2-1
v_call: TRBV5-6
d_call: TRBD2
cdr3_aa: CASSATSEQFF

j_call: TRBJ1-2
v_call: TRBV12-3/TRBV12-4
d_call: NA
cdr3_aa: CASSLGSIYTF

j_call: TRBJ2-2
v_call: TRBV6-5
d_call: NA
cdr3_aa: CASIGNTGELFF

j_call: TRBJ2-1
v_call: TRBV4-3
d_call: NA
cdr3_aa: CASSQEWDYNEQFF

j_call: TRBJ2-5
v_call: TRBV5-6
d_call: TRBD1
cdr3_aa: CASSPRTGTETQYF

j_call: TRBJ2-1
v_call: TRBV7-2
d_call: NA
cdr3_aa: CASSLGSNNEQFF

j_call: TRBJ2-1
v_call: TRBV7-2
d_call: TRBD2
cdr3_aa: CASSLARGTYNEQFF

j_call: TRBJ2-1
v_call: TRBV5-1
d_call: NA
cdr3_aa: CASSLNAIYNEQFF

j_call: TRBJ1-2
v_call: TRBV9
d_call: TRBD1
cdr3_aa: CASSERTGGYTF

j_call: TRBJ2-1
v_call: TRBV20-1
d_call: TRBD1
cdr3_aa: CSASGGQGVDEQFF

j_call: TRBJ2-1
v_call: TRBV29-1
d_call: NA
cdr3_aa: CSVEDRRNEQFF